This T cell receptor beta chain was captured by sequencing in a study of blood T cell repertoires in COVID-19. Study information: Samples came from the United States, Italy and Spain, spanning acute and convalescent COVID-19.

V lost 0 bases and J lost 3, with 9 bases in between. Germline V gene lookup returns CDR1 MNHNS and CDR2 SASEGT. The CDR3 sequence is 15 residues long. This study enrolled people aged roughly 18 to 90 from roughly 22 US geographic areas. Produced via immunoSEQ multiplex PCR; TCRdb's table is partial and in-frame only. The sample includes about 210,000 clones, roughly 89% of them seen just once. The receptor was isolated from a man between 18 and 29 years old with acute COVID-19. Specimen: PBMCs or T cells enriched from blood (not recorded which). The chain carries TRBV6-1 and TRBJ1-5, with D maybe TRBD1 (5 bases). In nucleotides, the CDR3 is TGTGCCAGCAGTGAAGCTGTGACAGTCAATCAGCCCCAGCATTTT. This sequence encodes CASSEAVTVNQPQHF.